This TCR beta chain was identified during a study of blood T cell repertoires in COVID-19. Study background: The samples span acute and convalescent COVID-19 from the United States, Italy and Spain.

Assay: immunoSEQ multiplex PCR; the TCRdb copy retains only in-frame clones and omits some. The sample carries under 300,000 clones, roughly 85% recorded once. Germline V gives CDR1 SGHRS, CDR2 YFSETQ. The CDR3 runs 14 residues. Trimming removed 4 bases from V and 7 bases from J; junction bases left unmatched: 9. Sequenced material: peripheral blood. The J gene is TRBJ1-1, the V gene TRBV5-1; 8 positions match TRBD1. The clonotype comes from a man aged 25-45 years who had recovered from COVID-19. CDR3 amino acids: CASSPQGATGEAFF. The CDR3 nucleotides read TGCGCCAGCAGCCCCCAGGGGGCGACGGGTGAAGCTTTCTTT. The entire variable domain, with the rest obtained from reference TRBV5-1 and TRBJ1-1, is as follows: KAGVTQTPRYLIKTRGQQVTLSCSPISGHRSVSWYQQTPGQGLQFLFEYFSETQRNKGNFPGRFSGRQFSNSRSEMNVSTLELGDSALYLCASSPQGATGEAFFGQGTRLTVV.